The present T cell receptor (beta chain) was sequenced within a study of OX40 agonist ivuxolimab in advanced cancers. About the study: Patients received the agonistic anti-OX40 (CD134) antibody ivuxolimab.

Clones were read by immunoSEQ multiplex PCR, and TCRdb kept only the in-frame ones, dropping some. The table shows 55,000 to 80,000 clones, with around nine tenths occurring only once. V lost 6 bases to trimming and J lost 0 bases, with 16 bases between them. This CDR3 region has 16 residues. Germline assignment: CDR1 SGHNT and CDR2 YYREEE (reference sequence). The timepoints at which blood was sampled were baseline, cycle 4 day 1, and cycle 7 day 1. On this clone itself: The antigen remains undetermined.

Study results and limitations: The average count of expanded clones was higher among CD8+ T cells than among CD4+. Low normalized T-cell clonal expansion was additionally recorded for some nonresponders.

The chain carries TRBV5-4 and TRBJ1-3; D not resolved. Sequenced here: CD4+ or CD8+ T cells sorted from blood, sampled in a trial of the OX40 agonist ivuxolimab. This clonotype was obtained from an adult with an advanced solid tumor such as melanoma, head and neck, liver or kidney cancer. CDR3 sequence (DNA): TGTGCCAGCACCAATATCGGGGTAACCTCTGGAAACACCATATATTTT. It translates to CASTNIGVTSGNTIYF.